These T cell receptor beta chains were read from a single sample in a study of T-cell reconstitution after alpha-beta-depleted transplantation in children. TCRdb re-called the PCR reads with MiXCR, one entry per CDR3 protein. The sample has 400,000 to 500,000 distinct CDR3 sequences; approximately 11% are singletons. Sequenced here: PBMCs from the stem cell graft donor, sampled from the stem cell graft. The receptors stem from a human donor who donated a stem cell graft to a child with acute myeloid leukemia. The CDR3 runs from the conserved cysteine through the conserved F or W. Clone size is not always given. Where it is, it says once, few, many or a class for expanded clones.

v_gene	abundance	j_gene	CDR3aa
TRBV20-1	few	TRBJ1-2	CSARDRTRYGYTF
TRBV6-5	few	TRBJ1-5	CASSYSVPGSDSNQPQHF
TRBV4-3	few	TRBJ2-2	CASSQDPAGPTGELFF
TRBV12-3/TRBV12-4	-	TRBJ2-6	CASSVLSGANVLTF
TRBV7-9	-	TRBJ2-7	CASSWGLGEQYF
TRBV12-3/TRBV12-4	many	TRBJ2-1	CASSPRDRLNEQFF
TRBV5-6	-	TRBJ2-5	CASSSLPGTVSGRGETQYF
TRBV6-1	-	TRBJ2-5	CASRTYSAQETQYF
TRBV9	-	TRBJ1-1	CASSASGQGNTEAFF
TRBV20-1	-	TRBJ2-7	CSARYGLAVEQYF
TRBV12-3/TRBV12-4	few	TRBJ2-1	CASSTGTSGFGEQFF
TRBV20-1	many	TRBJ1-5	CSAKSGGGNQPQHF
TRBV11-1	few	TRBJ2-6	CASSPNTNAQQGTIGANVLTF
TRBV21-1	few	TRBJ2-6	CASSKRIDRSGANVLTF
TRBV15	-	TRBJ2-1	CATSRDLAGAPSYNEQFF
TRBV20-1	-	TRBJ1-2	CSAKGQGTNYGYTF
TRBV12-3/TRBV12-4	-	TRBJ1-1	CASSPPWGSEAFF
TRBV5-1	-	TRBJ2-5	CASSLGQPPETQYF
TRBV19	few	TRBJ2-3	CASTLGGDIDTQYF
TRBV20-1	many	TRBJ2-5	CSATTDFQETQYF
TRBV29-1	-	TRBJ2-3	CSVEENGDTQYF
TRBV7-8	-	TRBJ2-5	CASDGIEETQYF
TRBV5-1	many	TRBJ2-7	CASSWTGSNEQYF
TRBV3-1	few	TRBJ2-1	CASSQDFLAGVGGGEQFF
TRBV12-3/TRBV12-4	-	TRBJ2-4	CASSMEGAKNIQYF
TRBV9	-	TRBJ2-1	CASSSWASGRALGNEQFF
TRBV29-1	many	TRBJ2-5	CSVIYSGGQETQYF
TRBV20-1	-	TRBJ2-1	CSARDSGSNEQFF
TRBV15	few	TRBJ1-1	CATSLGTLNTEAFF
TRBV7-2	-	TRBJ1-5	CASSFDRGRNQPQHF
TRBV10-3	-	TRBJ1-2	CAISNRRADRGLQGYTF
TRBV20-1	many	TRBJ2-5	CSAGPGLAETQYF
TRBV12-3/TRBV12-4	-	TRBJ2-7	CASSSIDRGVAYEQYF
TRBV6-2/TRBV6-3	-	TRBJ1-5	CASSYSTDGYNQPQHF
TRBV24-1	many	TRBJ2-1	CATSDSVDSEQFF
TRBV3-1	many	TRBJ2-3	CASSRQGALDTQYF
TRBV10-3	many	TRBJ2-3	CAISESGIGSTDTQYF